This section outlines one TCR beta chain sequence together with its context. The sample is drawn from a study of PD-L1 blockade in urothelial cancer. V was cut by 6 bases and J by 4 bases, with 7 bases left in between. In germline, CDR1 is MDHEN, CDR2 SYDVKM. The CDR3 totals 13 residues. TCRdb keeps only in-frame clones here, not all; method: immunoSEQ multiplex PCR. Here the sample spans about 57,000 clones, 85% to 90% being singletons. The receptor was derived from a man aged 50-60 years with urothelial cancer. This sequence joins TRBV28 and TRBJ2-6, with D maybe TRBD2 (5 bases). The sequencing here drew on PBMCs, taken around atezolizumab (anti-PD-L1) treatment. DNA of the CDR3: TGTGCCAGCAGGGGAGCCGGGGCCAACGTCCTGACTTTC. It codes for CASRGAGANVLTF.